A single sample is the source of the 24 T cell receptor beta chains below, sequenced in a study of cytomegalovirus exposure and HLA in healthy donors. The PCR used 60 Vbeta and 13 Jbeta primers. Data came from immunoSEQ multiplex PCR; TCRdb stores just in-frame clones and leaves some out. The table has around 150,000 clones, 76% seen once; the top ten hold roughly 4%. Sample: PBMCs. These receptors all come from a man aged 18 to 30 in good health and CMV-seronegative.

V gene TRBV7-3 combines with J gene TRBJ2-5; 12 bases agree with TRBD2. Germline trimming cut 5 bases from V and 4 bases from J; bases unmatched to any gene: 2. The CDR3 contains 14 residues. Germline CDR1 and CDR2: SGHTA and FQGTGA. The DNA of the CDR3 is TGTGCCAGCAGCGCGGGACTAGCGGGAGAGACCCAGTACTTC. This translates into CASSAGLAGETQYF.

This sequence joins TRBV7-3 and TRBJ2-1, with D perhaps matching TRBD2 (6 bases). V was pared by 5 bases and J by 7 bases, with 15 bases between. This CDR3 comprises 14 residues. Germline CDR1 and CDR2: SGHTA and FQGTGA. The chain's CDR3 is CASSPNGLLNEQFF. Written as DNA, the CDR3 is TGTGCCAGCAGCCCGAACGGACTACTTAATGAGCAGTTCTTC. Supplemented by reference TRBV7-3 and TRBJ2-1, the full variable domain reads GAGVSQTPSNKVTEKGKYVELRCDPISGHTALYWYRQSLGQGPEFLIYFQGTGAADDSGLPNDRFFAVRPEGSVSTLKIQRTERGDSAVYLCASSPNGLLNEQFFGPGTRLTVL.

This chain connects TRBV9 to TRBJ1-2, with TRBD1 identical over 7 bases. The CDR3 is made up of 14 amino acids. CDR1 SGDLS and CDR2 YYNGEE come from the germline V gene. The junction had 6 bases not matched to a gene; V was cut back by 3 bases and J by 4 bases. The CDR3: CASSGSGGPYGYTF. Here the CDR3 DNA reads TGTGCCAGCAGCGGCTCAGGGGGACCCTATGGCTACACCTTC. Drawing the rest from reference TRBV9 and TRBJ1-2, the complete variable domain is DSGVTQTPKHLITATGQRVTLRCSPRSGDLSVYWYQQSLDQGLQFLIQYYNGEERAKGNILERFSAQQFPDLHSELNLSSLELGDSALYFCASSGSGGPYGYTFGSGTRLTVV.

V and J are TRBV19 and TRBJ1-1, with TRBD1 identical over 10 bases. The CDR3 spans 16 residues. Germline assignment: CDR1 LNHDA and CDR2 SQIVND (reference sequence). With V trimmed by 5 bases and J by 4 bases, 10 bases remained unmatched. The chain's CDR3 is CASSYQPGQGSTEAFF. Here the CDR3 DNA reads TGTGCCAGTAGTTACCAACCGGGACAGGGGAGCACTGAAGCTTTCTTT.

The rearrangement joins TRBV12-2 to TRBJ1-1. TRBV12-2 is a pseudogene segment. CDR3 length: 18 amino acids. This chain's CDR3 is CASRSYADVGGMSTEAFF. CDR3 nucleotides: TGTGCAAGTCGCTCATATGCGGACGTTGGAGGTATGAGCACTGAAGCTTTCTTT.

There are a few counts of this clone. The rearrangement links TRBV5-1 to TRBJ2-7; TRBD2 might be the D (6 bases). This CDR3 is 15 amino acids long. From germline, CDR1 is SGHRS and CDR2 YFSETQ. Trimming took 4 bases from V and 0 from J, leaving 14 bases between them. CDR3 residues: CASSPLDGSSYEQYF. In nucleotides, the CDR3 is TGCGCCAGCAGCCCCTTGGACGGGAGCTCCTACGAGCAGTACTTC. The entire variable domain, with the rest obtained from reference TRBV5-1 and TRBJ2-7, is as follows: KAGVTQTPRYLIKTRGQQVTLSCSPISGHRSVSWYQQTPGQGLQFLFEYFSETQRNKGNFPGRFSGRQFSNSRSEMNVSTLELGDSALYLCASSPLDGSSYEQYFGPGTRLTVT.

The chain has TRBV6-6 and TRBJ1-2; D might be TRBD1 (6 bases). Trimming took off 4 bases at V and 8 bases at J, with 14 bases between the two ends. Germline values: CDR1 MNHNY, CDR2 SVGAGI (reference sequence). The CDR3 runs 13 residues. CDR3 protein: CASSFTGSRGYTF. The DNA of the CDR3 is TGTGCCAGCAGTTTTACAGGGAGTAGGGGCTACACCTTC.

The CDR3 coding sequence is TGCAGCGTTGAGAACCCCGGGTCCCCATATGGCTACACCTTC. Amino acid sequence: CSVENPGSPYGYTF. The J gene is TRBJ1-2, the V gene TRBV29-1; D is unresolved. From germline, CDR1 is SQVTM and CDR2 ANQGSEA. The CDR3 runs 14 residues. Trimming removed 3 bases from V and 5 bases from J, with 16 bases in between.

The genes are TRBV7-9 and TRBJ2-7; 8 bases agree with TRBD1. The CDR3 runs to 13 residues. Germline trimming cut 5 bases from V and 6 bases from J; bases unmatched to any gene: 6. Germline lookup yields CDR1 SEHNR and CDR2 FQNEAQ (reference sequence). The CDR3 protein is CASSPGTGREQYF. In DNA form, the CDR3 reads TGTGCCAGCAGCCCCGGGACAGGTCGCGAGCAGTACTTC.

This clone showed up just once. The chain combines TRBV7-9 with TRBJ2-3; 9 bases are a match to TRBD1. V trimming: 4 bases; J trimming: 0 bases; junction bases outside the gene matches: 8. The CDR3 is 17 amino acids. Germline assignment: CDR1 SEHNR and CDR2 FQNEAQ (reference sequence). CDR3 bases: TGTGCCAGCAGCTCCCCTCGGACAGGGGCTAGCACAGATACGCAGTATTTT. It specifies CASSSPRTGASTDTQYF.

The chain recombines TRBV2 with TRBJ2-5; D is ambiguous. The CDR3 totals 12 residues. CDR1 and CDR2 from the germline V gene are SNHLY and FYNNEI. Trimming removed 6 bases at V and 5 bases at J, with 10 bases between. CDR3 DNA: TGTGCCAGCAGAGCCGACACTGAGACCCAGTACTTC. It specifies CASRADTETQYF.

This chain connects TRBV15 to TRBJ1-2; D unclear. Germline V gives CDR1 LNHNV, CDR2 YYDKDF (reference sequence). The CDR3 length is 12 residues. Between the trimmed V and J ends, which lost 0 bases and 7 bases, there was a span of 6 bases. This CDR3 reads CATSREIGGYTF. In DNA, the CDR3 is TGTGCCACCAGCAGAGAAATCGGTGGCTACACCTTC.

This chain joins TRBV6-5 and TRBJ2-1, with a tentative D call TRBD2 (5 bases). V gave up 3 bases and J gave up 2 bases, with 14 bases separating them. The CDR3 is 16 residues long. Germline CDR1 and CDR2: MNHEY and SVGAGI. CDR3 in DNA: TGTGCCAGCAGTTATTCGAGCGAGAGGGCCTACAATGAGCAGTTCTTC. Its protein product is CASSYSSERAYNEQFF.

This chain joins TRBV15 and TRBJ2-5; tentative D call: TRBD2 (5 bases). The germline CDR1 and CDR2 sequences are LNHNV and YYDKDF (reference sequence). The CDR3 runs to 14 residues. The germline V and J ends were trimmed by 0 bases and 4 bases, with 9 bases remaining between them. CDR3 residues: CATSRDRLRETQYF. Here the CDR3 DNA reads TGTGCCACCAGCAGAGATCGACTAAGAGAGACCCAGTACTTC.

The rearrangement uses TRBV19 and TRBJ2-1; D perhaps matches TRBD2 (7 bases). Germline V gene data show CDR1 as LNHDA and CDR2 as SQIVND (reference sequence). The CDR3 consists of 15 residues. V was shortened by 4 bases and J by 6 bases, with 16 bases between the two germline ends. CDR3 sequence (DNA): TGTGCCAGTAGTAGGGGATGGGGGGGCGGCAATGAGCAGTTCTTC. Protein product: CASSRGWGGGNEQFF.

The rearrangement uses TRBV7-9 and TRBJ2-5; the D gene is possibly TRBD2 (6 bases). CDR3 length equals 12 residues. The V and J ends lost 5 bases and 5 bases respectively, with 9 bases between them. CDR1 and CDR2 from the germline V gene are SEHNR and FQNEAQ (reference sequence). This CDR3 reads CASSPGRETQYF. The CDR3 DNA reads TGTGCCAGCAGCCCGGGGAGGGAGACCCAGTACTTC.

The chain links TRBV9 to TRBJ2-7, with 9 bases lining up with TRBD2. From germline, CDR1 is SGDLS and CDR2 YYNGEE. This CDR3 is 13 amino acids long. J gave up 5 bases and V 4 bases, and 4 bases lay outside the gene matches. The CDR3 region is CASSRGGADEQYF. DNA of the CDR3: TGTGCCAGCAGCCGCGGGGGGGCCGACGAGCAGTACTTC.

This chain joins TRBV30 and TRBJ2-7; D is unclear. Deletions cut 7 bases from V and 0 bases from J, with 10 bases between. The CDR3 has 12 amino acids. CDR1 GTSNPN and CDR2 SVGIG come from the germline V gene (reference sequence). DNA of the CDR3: TGTGCCTTAGAGGTAGCCTCCTACGAGCAGTACTTC. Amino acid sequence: CALEVASYEQYF. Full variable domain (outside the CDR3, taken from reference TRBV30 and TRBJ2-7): SQTIHQWPATLVQPVGSPLSLECTVEGTSNPNLYWYRQAAGRGLQLLFYSVGIGQISSEVPQNLSASRPQDRQFILSSKKLLLSDSGFYLCALEVASYEQYFGPGTRLTVT.

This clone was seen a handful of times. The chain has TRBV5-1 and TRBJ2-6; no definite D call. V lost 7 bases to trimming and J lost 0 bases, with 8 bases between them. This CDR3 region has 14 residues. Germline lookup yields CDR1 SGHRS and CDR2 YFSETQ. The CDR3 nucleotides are TGCGCCAGCTCAGGCGCCTCTGGGGCCAACGTCCTGACTTTC. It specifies CASSGASGANVLTF.

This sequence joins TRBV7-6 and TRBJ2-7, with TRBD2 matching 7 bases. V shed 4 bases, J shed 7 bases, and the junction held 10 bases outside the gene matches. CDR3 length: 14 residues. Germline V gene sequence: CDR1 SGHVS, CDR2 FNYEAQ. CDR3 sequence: CASSYQSSSGEQYF. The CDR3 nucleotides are TGTGCCAGCAGCTACCAGAGCTCTAGCGGAGAGCAGTACTTC.

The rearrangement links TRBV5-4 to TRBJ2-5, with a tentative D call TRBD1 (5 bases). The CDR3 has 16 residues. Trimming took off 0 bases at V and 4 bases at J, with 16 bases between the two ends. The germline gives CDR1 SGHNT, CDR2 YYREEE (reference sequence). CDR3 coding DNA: TGTGCCAGCAGCTTGGAGACAGCAACACCGGGAGAGACCCAGTACTTC. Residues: CASSLETATPGETQYF.

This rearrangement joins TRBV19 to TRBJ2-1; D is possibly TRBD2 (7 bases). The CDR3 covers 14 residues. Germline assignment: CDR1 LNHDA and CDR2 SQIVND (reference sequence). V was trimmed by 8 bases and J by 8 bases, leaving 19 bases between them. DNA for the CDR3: TGTGCCAGTTCTTCGGAGGGGGGGAGGGATGAGCAGTTCTTC. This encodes CASSSEGGRDEQFF.

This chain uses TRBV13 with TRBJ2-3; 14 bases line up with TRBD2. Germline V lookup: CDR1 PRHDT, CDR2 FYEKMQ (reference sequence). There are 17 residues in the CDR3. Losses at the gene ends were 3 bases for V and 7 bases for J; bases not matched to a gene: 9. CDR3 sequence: CASSFPTSGRDPNTQYF. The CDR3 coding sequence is TGTGCCAGCAGCTTCCCGACTAGCGGGAGGGACCCTAATACGCAGTATTTT.

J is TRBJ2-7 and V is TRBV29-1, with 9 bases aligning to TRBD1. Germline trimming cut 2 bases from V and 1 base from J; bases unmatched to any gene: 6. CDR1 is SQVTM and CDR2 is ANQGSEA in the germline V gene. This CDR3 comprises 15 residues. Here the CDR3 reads CSVELGTGKSYEQYF. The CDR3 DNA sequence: TGCAGCGTTGAACTCGGGACAGGGAAATCCTACGAGCAGTACTTC.